This T cell receptor beta chain was sequenced for a study of T-cell reconstitution after alpha-beta-depleted transplantation in children. Germline V gene lookup returns CDR1 KGHDR and CDR2 SFDVKD. This CDR3 region has 15 residues. The V segment lost 7 bases and the J segment 4 bases; nucleotides outside the gene matches: 10. Study-level results: At one year after transplant, newly produced T cells mostly accounted for T-cell counts and diversity. Several hundred expanded graft clones reportedly supplied alpha-beta T cells about two months after transplant.

Preparation of the TCRbeta library used unique molecular identifiers. One entry per CDR3 protein results from TCRdb running MiXCR on the PCR reads. The data contain about 200,000 distinct CDR3 sequences, just under 6.5% of them singletons. Many counts were recorded for this clonotype. Its antigen remains unidentified. The chain recombines TRBV24-1 with TRBJ2-3, with TRBD1 matching over 7 bases. This clonotype originated in a girl in the first two years of life with combined immunodeficiency, due to receive a stem cell transplant. Source: PBMCs, taken before TCRalphabeta/CD19-depleted stem cell transplant. CDR3 DNA: TGTGCCACCAGCCCCCGACAGGGTCAGGCAGATACGCAGTATTTT. Amino acids: CATSPRQGQADTQYF.